This T cell receptor beta chain came from a study of regulatory T cells in long-lasting Graves disease. Arm-PCR of CDR3 regions with iRepertoire HTBI primers generated TCR beta libraries. One entry per CDR3 protein results from TCRdb running MiXCR on the multiplex PCR reads. The sample yields about 500,000 distinct CDR3 sequences, 12% seen once. This clonotype has ten or more counts. The time point denotes: newly diagnosed GD, antithyroid drugs for less than 3 months. After RNA was extracted from PBMCs, the TCR library was made from it. The CDR3 sequence is 15 residues long. The junction had 5 bases not matched to a gene; V was cut back by 4 bases and J by 2 bases. The germline CDR1 and CDR2 sequences are MDHEN and SYDVKM. A further study also used this sample, focusing on T cells in Graves' hyperthyroidism and ophthalmopathy.

The sequence derives from a woman aged 25 to 45 with Graves disease. Sequencing was performed on peripheral blood mononuclear cells (PBMCs), taken at new diagnosis, from a patient treated with antithyroid drugs. The genes are TRBV28 and TRBJ2-1; 7 bases are shared with TRBD2. CDR3 sequence (DNA): TGTGCCAGCAGTTGGACTAGTTCTGCCTACAATGAGCAGTTCTTC. Translation: CASSWTSSAYNEQFF.